The clone carrying this TCR beta chain has just one count. This entry belongs to a study of blood T cell repertoires in COVID-19. Study background: T cells, B-cell-depleted T cells, or PBMCs supplied cDNA or gDNA.

Trimming removed 3 bases from V and 0 bases from J, with 24 bases in between. The CDR3 is 19 residues long. Germline assignment: CDR1 DFQATT and CDR2 SNEGSKA (reference sequence). TCRdb's copy holds only in-frame clones and misses some; the assay was immunoSEQ multiplex PCR. The table records 280,000 or so clones, nearly 90% of them present only once. The V and J genes are TRBV20-1 and TRBJ1-3; no definite D call. The receptor was isolated from a young man with active or convalescent COVID-19. Sequenced material: peripheral blood. The CDR3 DNA follows: TGCAGTGCTAGTCGGTTCTCCCTTGCCCCTGAGCGCTCTGGAAACACCATATATTTT. Protein product: CSASRFSLAPERSGNTIYF.